Included here is one T cell receptor (beta chain) sequence, with context. Its specificity is not known. This specimen belongs to a study of graft-versus-host responses after intestinal transplantation. Study background: Multivisceral, liver-intestinal, or isolated intestinal transplants were given to recipients. All recipients were given anti-thymocyte globulin induction, and tacrolimus and steroids were then administered for around three years.

The study's findings and limits: GvH clones turned up in recipient marrow; some had shown up first in ileum or blood. The presence of high graft-versus-host to host-versus-graft clonal ratios in allografts characterized patients with graft-donor T cell macrochimerism.

Profiling relied on immunoSEQ multiplex PCR, and the TCRdb table lists in-frame clones only, not all of them. Seen here are roughly 60,000 clones, 91% observed once, and the top ten hold approximately 2.9%. This clonotype was obtained from a human patient who received an intestinal transplant, so some T cells may come from the graft donor. The sample here was PBMCs, taken around 120 days after intestinal transplantation.

The CDR3 is CASSLLPASYTEAFF. CDR3 nucleotides: TGTGCCAGCAGCTTGCTTCCAGCCTCCTACACTGAAGCTTTCTTT. The chain employs TRBV5-4 and TRBJ1-1; D gene ambiguous. Trimming pared 1 base from V and 3 bases from J, leaving 13 bases between. The CDR3 length is 15 residues. Germline assignment: CDR1 SGHNT and CDR2 YYREEE (reference sequence).